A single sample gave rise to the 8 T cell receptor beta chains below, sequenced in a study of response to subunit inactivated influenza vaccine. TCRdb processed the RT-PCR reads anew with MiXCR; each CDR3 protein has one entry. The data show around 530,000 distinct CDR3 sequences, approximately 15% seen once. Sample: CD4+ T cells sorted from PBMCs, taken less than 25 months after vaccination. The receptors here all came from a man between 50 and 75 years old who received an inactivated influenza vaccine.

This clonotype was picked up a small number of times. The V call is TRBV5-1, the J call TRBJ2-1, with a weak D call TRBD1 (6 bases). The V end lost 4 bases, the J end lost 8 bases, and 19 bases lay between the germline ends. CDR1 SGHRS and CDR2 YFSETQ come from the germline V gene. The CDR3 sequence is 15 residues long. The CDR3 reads CASSAGQPGVDEQFF. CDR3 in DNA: TGCGCCAGCAGCGCCGGACAGCCAGGGGTCGATGAGCAGTTCTTC.

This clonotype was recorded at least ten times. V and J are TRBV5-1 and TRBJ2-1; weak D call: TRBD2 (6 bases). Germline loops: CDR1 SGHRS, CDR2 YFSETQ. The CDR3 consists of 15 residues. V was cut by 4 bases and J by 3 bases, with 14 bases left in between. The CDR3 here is CASSRGTSSYNEQFF. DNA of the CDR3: TGCGCCAGCAGCCGAGGAACTAGCAGCTACAATGAGCAGTTCTTC. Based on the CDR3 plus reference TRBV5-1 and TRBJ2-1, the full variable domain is KAGVTQTPRYLIKTRGQQVTLSCSPISGHRSVSWYQQTPGQGLQFLFEYFSETQRNKGNFPGRFSGRQFSNSRSEMNVSTLELGDSALYLCASSRGTSSYNEQFFGPGTRLTVL.

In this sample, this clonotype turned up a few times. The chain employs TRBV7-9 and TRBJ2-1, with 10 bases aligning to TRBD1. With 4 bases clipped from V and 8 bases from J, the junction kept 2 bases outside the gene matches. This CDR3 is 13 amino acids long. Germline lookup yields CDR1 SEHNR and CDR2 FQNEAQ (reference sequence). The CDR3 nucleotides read TGTGCCAGCAGCTATGACAGGGGGCATGAGCAGTTCTTC. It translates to CASSYDRGHEQFF.

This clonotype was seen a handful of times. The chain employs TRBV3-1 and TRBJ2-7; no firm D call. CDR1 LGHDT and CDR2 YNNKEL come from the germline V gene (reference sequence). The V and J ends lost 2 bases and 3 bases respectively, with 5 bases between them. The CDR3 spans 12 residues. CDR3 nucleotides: TGTGCCAGCAGCCAATCCTACTACGAGCAGTACTTC. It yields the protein CASSQSYYEQYF.

This CDR3 reads CASSPVGLYGYTF. The CDR3, as DNA: TGTGCCAGCAGCCCAGTGGGCCTTTATGGCTACACCTTC. J is TRBJ1-2 and V is TRBV5-6; unclear D gene. CDR1 is SGHDT and CDR2 is YYEEEE in the germline V gene. This CDR3 is built from 13 residues. The ends were cut back, 4 bases at V and 5 bases at J, with 12 bases in the middle.

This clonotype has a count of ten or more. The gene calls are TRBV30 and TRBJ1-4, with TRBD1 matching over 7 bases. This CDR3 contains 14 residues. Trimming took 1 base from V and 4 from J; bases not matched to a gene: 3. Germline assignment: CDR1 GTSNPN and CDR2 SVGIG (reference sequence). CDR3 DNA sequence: TGTGCCTGGAGTGGGGGACAGTTTAATGAAAAACTGTTTTTT. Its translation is CAWSGGQFNEKLFF.

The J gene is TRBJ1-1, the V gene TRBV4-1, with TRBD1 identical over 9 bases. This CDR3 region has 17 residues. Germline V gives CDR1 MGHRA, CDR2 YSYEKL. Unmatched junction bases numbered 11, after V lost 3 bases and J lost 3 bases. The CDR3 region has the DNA TGCGCCAGCAGCCACAGGGGACAGGGCTATCAACACACTGAAGCTTTCTTT. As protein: CASSHRGQGYQHTEAFF.

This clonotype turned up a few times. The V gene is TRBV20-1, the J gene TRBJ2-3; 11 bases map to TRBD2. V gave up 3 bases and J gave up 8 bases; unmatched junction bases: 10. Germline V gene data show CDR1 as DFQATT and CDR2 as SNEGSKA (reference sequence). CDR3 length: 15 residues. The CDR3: CSASPLAGGYGTQYF. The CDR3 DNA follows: TGCAGTGCTAGCCCTCTAGCGGGGGGCTACGGTACGCAGTATTTT.